This T cell receptor (beta chain) was captured by sequencing in a study of cytomegalovirus exposure and HLA in healthy donors. Study background: Among several hundred genotyped donors, 80% to 90% fell in the Caucasian-associated ancestry cluster.

V lost 0 bases and J 0 bases, leaving 12 bases between the germline ends. The CDR3 runs 17 residues. Per the germline V gene, CDR1 is SGHRS and CDR2 is YFSETQ. The primer mix had 60 Vbeta and 13 Jbeta primers. Sequencing used immunoSEQ multiplex PCR; TCRdb keeps in-frame clones, though not all of them. The sample lists about 160,000 clones, 80% to 90% occurring once. Though probably carrying unrecorded immune exposures, donors were nominally healthy at sampling. The clonotype was recovered from a male donor in good health and CMV-seronegative. The rearrangement links TRBV5-1 to TRBJ2-2; a possible D gene is TRBD2 (7 bases). Sequences were obtained from PBMCs. The chain's CDR3 is CASSLEGGATNTGELFF. In nucleotides, the CDR3 is TGCGCCAGCAGCTTGGAAGGGGGGGCCACGAACACCGGGGAGCTGTTTTTT.